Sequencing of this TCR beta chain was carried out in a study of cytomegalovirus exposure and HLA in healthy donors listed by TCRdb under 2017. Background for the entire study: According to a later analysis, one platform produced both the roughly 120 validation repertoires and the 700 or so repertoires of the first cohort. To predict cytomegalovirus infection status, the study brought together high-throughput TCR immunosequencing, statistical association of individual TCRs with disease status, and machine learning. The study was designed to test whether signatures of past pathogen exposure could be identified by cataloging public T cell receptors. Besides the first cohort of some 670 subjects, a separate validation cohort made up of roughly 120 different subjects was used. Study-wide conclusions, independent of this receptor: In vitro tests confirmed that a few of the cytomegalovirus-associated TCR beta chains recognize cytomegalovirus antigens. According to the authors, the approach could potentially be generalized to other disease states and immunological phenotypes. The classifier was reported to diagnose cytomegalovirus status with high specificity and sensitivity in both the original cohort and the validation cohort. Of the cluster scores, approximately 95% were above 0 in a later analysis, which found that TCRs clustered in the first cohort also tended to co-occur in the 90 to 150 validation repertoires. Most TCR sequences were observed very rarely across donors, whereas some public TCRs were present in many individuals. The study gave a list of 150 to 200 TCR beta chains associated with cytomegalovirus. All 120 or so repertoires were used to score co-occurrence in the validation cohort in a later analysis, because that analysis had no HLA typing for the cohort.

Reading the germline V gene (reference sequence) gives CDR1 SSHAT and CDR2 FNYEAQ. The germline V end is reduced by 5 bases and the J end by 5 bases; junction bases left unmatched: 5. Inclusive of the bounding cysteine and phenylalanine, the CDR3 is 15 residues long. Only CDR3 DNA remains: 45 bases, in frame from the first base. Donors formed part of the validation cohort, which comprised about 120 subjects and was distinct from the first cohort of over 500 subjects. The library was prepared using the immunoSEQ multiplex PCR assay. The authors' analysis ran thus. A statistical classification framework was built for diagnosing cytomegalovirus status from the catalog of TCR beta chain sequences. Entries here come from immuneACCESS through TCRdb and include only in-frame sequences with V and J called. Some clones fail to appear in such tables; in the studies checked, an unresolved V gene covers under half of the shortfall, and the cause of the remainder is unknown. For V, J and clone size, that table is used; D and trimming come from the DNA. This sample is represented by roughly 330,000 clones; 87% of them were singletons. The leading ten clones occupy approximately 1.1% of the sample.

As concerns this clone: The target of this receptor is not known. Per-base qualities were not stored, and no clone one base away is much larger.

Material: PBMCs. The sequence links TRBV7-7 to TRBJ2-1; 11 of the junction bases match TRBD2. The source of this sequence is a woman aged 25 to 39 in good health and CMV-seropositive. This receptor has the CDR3 CASSPRTSGHNEQFF. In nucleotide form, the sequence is TGTGCCAGCAGCCCCAGGACTAGCGGGCACAATGAGCAGTTCTTC.